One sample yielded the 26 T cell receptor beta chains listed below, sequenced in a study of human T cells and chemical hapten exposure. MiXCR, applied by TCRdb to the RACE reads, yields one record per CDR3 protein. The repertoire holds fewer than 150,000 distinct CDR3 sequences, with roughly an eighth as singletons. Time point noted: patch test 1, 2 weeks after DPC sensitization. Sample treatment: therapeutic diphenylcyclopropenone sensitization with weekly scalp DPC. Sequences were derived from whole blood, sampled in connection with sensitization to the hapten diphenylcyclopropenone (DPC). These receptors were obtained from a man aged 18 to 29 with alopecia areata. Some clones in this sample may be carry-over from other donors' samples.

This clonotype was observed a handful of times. CDR3 in DNA: TGTGCCAGCATTGGAGAGACCCAGTACTTC. This gives the protein CASIGETQYF. The chain couples TRBV3-1 to TRBJ2-5, with D hard to call. CDR1 LGHDT and CDR2 YNNKEL come from the germline V gene (reference sequence). The CDR3 totals 10 residues. Trimming shortened V by 7 bases and J by 4 bases, and 4 bases separated the two germline ends.

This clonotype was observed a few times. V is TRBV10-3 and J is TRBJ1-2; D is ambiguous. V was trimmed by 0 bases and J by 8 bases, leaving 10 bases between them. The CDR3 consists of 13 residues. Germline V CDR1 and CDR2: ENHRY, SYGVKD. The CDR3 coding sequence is TGTGCCATCAGTGAGTCCTCGCCGTTCGGCTACACCTTC. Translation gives CAISESSPFGYTF.

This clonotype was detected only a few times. This CDR3 reads CASSFGGTYGYTF. The CDR3 DNA is TGTGCCAGCAGTTTTGGGGGCACCTATGGCTACACCTTC. The chain is built from TRBV12-3 or TRBV12-4 and TRBJ1-2; a possible D gene is TRBD1 (6 bases). V dropped 3 bases and J dropped 4 bases, with 9 bases sitting between them. The CDR3 has 13 residues.

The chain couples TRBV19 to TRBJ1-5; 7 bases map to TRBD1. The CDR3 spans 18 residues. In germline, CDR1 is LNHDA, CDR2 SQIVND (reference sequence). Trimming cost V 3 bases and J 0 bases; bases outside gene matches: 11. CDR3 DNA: TGTGCCAGTAGTATGGAGGGGGCCCCTCAGGATAGCAATCAGCCCCAGCATTTT. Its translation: CASSMEGAPQDSNQPQHF.

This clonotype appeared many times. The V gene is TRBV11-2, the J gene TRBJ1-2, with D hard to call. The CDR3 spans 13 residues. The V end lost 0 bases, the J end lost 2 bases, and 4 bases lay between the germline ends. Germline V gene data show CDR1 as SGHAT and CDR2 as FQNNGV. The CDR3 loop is CASSLEENYGYTF. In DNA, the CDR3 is TGTGCCAGCAGCTTAGAAGAGAACTATGGCTACACCTTC.

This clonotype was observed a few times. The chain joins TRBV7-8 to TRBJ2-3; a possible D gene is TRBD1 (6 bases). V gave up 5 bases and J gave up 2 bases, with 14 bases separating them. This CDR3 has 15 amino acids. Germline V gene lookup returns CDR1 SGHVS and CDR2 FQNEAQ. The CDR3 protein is CASSTLDSFTDTQYF. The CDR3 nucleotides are TGTGCCAGCAGCACCTTGGACAGTTTCACAGATACGCAGTATTTT.

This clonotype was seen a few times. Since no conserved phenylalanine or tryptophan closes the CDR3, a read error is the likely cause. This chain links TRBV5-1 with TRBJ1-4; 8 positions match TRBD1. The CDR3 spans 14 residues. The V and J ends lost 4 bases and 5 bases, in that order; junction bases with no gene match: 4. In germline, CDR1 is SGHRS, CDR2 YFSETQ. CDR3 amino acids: CASSVGTGNEKLFL. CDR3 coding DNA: TGCGCCAGCAGCGTGGGGACAGGAAATGAAAAACTGTTTCTT.

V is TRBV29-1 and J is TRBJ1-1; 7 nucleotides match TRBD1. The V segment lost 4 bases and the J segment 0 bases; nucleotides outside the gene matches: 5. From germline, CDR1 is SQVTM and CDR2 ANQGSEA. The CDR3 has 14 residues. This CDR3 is CSVAGTELNTEAFF. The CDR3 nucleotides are TGCAGCGTTGCCGGGACAGAGCTGAACACTGAAGCTTTCTTT.

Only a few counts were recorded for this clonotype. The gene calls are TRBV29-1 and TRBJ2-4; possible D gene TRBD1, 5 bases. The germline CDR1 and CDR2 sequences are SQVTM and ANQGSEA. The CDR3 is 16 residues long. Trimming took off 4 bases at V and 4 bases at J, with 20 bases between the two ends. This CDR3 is CSVARAQGRSKNIQYF. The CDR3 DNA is TGCAGCGTTGCCCGGGCCCAGGGCCGCTCTAAAAACATTCAGTACTTC. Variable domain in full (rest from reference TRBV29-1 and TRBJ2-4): SAVISQKPSRDICQRGTSLTIQCQVDSQVTMMFWYRQQPGQSLTLIATANQGSEATYESGFVIDKFPISRPNLTFSTLTVSNMSPEDSSIYLCSVARAQGRSKNIQYFGAGTRLSVL.

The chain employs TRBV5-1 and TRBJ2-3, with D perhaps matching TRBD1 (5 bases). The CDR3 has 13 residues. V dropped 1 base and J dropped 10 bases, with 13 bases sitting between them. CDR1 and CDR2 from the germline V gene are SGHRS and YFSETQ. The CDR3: CASSLQDSQPQYF. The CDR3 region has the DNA TGCGCCAGCAGCTTGCAAGACAGCCAGCCGCAGTATTTT.

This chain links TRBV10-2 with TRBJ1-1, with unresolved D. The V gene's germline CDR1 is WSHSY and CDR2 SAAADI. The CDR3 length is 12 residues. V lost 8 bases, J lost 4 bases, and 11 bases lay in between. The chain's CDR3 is CASLGPVTEAFF. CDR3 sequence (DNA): TGCGCCAGCCTGGGTCCGGTCACTGAAGCTTTCTTT.

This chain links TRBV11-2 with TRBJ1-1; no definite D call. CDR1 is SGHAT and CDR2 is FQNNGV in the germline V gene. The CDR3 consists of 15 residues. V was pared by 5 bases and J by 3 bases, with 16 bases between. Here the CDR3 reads CASSLRSLGDTEAFF. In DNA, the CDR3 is TGTGCCAGCAGCCTGCGAAGCCTTGGAGACACTGAAGCTTTCTTT.

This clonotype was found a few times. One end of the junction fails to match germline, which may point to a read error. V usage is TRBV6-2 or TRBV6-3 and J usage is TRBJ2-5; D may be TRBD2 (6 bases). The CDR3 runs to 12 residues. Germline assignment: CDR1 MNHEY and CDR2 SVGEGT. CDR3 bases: TGTGCCAGCAGCCGATGGGACTCTATCCTTATCTTC. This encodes CASSRWDSILIF.

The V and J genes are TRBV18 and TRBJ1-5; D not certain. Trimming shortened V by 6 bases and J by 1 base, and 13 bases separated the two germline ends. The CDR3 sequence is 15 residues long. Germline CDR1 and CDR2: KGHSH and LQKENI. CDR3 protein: CASSGIGGSNQPQHF. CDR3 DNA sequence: TGTGCCAGCTCGGGGATTGGCGGAAGCAATCAGCCCCAGCATTTT. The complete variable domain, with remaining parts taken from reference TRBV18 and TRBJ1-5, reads NAGVMQNPRHLVRRRGQEARLRCSPMKGHSHVYWYRQLPEEGLKFMVYLQKENIIDESGMPKERFSAEFPKEGPSILRIQQVVRGDSAAYFCASSGIGGSNQPQHFGDGTRLSIL.

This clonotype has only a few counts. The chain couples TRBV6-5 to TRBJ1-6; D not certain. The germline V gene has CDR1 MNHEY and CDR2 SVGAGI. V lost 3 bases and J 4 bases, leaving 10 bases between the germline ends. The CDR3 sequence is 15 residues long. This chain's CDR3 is CASSYLPEYNSPLHF. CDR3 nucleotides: TGTGCCAGCAGTTATCTTCCCGAGTATAATTCACCCCTCCACTTT.

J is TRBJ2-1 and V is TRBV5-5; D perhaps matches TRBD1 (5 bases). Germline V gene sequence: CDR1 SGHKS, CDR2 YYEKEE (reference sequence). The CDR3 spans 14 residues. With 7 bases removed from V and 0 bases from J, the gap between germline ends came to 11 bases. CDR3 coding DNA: TGTGCCAGCTTGGCAGACAGCTCCTACAATGAGCAGTTCTTC. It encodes CASLADSSYNEQFF.

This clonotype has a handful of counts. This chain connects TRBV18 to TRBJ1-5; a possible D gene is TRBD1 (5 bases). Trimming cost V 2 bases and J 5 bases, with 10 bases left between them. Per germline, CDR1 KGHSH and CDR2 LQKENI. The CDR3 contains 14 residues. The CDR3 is CASSPIQGYQPQHF. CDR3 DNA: TGTGCCAGCTCACCAATCCAGGGCTATCAGCCCCAGCATTTT.

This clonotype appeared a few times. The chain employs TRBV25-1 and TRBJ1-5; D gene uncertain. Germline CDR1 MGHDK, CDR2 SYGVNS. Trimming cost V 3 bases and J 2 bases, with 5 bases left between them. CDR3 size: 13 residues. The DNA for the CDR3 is TGTGCCAGCAGTGATACGGGCAATCAGCCCCAGCATTTT. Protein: CASSDTGNQPQHF.

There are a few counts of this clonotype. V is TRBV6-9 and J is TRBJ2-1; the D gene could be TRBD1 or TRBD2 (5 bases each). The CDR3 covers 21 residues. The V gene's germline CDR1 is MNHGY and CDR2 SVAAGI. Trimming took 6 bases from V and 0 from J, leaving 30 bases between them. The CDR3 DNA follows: TGTGCCAGCAGACCTCCCGAGCAAGGCTGGGGAGAGGGGTCCTCCTACAATGAGCAGTTCTTC. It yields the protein CASRPPEQGWGEGSSYNEQFF.

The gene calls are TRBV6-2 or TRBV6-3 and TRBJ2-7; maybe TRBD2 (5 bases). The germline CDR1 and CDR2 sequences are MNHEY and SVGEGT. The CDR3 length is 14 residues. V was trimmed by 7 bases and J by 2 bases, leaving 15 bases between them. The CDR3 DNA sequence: TGTGCCAGCAATGTGGCGGGTTCCACCTACGAGCAGTACTTC. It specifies CASNVAGSTYEQYF.

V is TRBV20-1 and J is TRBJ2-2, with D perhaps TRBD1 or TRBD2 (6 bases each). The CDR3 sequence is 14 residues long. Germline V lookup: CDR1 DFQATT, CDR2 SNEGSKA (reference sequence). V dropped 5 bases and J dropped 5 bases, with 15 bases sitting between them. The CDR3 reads CSARLGGRTGELFF. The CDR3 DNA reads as TGCAGTGCTCGTCTTGGGGGGCGGACCGGGGAGCTGTTTTTT.

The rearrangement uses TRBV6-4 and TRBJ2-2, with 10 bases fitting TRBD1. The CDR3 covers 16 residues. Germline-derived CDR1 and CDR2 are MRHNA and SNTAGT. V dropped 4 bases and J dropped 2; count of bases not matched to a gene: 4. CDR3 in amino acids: CASSAGQGRNTGELFF. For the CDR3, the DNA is TGTGCCAGCAGTGCGGGACAGGGGAGAAACACCGGGGAGCTGTTTTTT.

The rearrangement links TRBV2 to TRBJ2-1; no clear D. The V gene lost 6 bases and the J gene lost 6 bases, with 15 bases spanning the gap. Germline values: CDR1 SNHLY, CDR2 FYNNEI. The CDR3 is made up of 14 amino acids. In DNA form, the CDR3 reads TGTGCCAGCAGATTAGGATTTACATCCAATGAGCAGTTCTTC. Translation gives CASRLGFTSNEQFF. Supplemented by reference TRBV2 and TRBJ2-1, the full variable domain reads EPEVTQTPSHQVTQMGQEVILRCVPISNHLYFYWYRQILGQKVEFLVSFYNNEISEKSEIFDDQFSVERPDGSNFTLKIRSTKLEDSAMYFCASRLGFTSNEQFFGPGTRLTVL.

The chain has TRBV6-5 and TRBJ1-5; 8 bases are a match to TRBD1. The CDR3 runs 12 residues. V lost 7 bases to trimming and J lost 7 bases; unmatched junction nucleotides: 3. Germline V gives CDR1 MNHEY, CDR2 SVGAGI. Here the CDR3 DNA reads TGTGCCAGCAAGGACAGGGACCAGCCCCAGCATTTT. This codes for CASKDRDQPQHF.

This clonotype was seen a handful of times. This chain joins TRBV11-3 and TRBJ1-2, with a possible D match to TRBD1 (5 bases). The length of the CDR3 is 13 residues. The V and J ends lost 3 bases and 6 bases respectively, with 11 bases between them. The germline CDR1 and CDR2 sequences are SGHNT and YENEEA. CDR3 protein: CASSLGPEDGYTF. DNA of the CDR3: TGTGCCAGCAGCTTGGGGCCGGAGGATGGCTACACCTTC.

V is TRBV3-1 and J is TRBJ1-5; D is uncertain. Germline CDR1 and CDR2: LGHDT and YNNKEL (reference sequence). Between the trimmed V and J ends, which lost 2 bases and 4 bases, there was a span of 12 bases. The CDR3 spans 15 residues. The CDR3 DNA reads TGTGCCAGCAGCCAAAACGCGGAGGCGAATCAGCCCCAGCATTTT. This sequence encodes CASSQNAEANQPQHF.